This TCR beta chain was sequenced in a study of graft-versus-host responses after intestinal transplantation. Looking at the study overall: Recipients uniformly received anti-thymocyte globulin induction, followed by tacrolimus and steroids for approximately 3 years. Whole-study results and caveats: Recipient bone marrow held GvH clones, some seen earlier in ileum or blood.

Germline assignment: CDR1 SGDLS and CDR2 YYNGEE. The CDR3 runs 15 residues. V was pared by 2 bases and J by 0 bases, with 2 bases of the junction left unmatched. Regarding this clone: Its antigen is currently unknown. The sample carries other DNA sequences with the same CDR3.

The repertoire was sequenced with immunoSEQ multiplex PCR; TCRdb's copy has only in-frame clones and lacks some. The table lists tens of thousands of clones, approximately 93% of them singletons. The receptor comes from a human donor who was the organ donor for an intestinal transplant. The source material was unstimulated CD8+ T cells sorted from spleen or lymph node cells, sampled before transplant. The chain joins TRBV9 to TRBJ2-3, with 8 bases matching TRBD2. The CDR3 DNA follows: TGTGCCAGCAGCGTTAGCGGGATCAGCACAGATACGCAGTATTTT. This sequence encodes CASSVSGISTDTQYF.